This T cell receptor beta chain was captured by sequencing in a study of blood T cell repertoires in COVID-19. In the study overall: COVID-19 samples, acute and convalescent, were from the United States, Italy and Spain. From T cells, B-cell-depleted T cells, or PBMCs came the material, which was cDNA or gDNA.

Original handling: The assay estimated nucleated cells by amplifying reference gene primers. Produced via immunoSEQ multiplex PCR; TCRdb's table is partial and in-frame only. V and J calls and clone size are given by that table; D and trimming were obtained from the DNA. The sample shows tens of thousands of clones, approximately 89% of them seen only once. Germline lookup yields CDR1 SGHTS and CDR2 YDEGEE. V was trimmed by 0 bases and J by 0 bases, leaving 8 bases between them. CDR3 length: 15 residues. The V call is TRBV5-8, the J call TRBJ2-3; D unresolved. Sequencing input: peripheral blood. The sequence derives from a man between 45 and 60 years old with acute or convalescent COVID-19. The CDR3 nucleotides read TGTGCCAGCAGCTTGGGACTGACTAGCACAGATACGCAGTATTTT. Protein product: CASSLGLTSTDTQYF.